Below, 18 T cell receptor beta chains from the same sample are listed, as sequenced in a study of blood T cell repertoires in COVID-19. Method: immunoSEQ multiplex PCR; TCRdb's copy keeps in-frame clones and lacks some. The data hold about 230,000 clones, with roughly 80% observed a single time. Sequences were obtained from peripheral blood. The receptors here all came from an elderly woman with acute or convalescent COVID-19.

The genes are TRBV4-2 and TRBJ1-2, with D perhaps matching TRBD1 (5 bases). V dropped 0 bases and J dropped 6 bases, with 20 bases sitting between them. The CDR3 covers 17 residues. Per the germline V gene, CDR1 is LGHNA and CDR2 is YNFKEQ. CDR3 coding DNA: TGTGCCAGCAGCCAAGATCTGGACACCTATACACCTGATGGCTACACCTTC. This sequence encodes CASSQDLDTYTPDGYTF.

The CDR3 bases are TGTGCCAGCAGCTTGGACTTAACCCAGCCCCAGCATTTT. Protein sequence: CASSLDLTQPQHF. The chain is built from TRBV5-5 and TRBJ1-5; D is undetermined. This CDR3 comprises 13 residues. V was shortened by 0 bases and J by 7 bases, with 8 bases between the two germline ends. Germline V gene lookup returns CDR1 SGHKS and CDR2 YYEKEE (reference sequence).

The CDR3 DNA reads TGTGCCAGCAGCCCCCGCCGACTAGTTAGCACAGATACGCAGTATTTT. Translation: CASSPRRLVSTDTQYF. The genes are TRBV7-9 and TRBJ2-3; the D gene is possibly TRBD2 (6 bases). The CDR3 totals 16 residues. V was shortened by 5 bases and J by 0 bases, with 15 bases between the two germline ends. CDR1 and CDR2 from the germline V gene are SEHNR and FQNEAQ (reference sequence).

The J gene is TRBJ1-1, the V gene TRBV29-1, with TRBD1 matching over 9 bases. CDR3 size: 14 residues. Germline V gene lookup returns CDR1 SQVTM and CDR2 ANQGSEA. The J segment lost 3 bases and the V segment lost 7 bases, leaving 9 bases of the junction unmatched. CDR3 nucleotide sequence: TGCAGCGGGACAACAGGGGGCGCGGACACTGAAGCTTTCTTT. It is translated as CSGTTGGADTEAFF.

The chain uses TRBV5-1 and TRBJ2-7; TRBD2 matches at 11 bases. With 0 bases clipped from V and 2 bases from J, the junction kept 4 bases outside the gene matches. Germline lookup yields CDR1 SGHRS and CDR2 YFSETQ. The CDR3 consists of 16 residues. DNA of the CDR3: TGCGCCAGCAGCTTGGTATTAGCGGGGGGGACCTACGAGCAGTACTTC. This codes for CASSLVLAGGTYEQYF.

The CDR3 region is CASNSDRDTGQGTQYF. For the CDR3, the DNA is TGTGCCAGCAACTCAGATCGGGACACTGGGCAGGGGACCCAGTACTTC. This sequence joins TRBV2 and TRBJ2-5; D might be TRBD1 (6 bases). Trimming shortened V by 7 bases and J by 7 bases, and 25 bases separated the two germline ends. The CDR3 contains 16 residues. The V gene's germline CDR1 is SNHLY and CDR2 FYNNEI.

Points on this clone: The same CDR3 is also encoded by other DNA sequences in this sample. CDR3: CASSLGQKETQYF. The CDR3 DNA sequence: TGTGCCAGCAGTCTGGGACAGAAAGAGACCCAGTACTTC. The rearrangement joins TRBV12-3 or TRBV12-4 to TRBJ2-5; 7 bases match TRBD1. The CDR3 extends over 13 amino acids. V shed 5 bases, J shed 3 bases, and the junction held 3 bases outside the gene matches.

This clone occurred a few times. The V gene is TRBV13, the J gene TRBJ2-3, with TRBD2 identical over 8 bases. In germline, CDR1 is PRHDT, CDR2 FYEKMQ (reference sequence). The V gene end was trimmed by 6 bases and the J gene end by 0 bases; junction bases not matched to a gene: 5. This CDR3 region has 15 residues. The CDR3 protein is CASRPLAASTDTQYF. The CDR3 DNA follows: TGTGCCAGCAGACCACTAGCGGCTAGCACAGATACGCAGTATTTT.

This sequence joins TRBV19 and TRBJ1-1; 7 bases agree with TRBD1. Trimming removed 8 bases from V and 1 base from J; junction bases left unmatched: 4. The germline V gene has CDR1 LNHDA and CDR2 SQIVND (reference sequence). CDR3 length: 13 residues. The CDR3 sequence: CASLTGTNTEAFF. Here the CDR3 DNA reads TGTGCCAGTCTGACAGGGACGAACACTGAAGCTTTCTTT.

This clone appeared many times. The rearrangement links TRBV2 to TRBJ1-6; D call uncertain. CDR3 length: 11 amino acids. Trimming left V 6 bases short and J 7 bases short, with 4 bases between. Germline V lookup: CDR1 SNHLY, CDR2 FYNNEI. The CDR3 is CASSQNSPLHF. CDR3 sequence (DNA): TGTGCCAGCAGCCAGAATTCACCCCTCCACTTT. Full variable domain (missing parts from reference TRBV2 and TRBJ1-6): EPEVTQTPSHQVTQMGQEVILRCVPISNHLYFYWYRQILGQKVEFLVSFYNNEISEKSEIFDDQFSVERPDGSNFTLKIRSTKLEDSAMYFCASSQNSPLHFGNGTRLTVT.

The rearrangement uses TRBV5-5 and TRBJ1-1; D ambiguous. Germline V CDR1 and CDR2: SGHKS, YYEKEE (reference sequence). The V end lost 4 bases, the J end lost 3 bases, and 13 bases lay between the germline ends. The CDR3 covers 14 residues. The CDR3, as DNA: TGTGCCAGCAGCGGGAGGGTTTTGGACACTGAAGCTTTCTTT. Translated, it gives CASSGRVLDTEAFF.

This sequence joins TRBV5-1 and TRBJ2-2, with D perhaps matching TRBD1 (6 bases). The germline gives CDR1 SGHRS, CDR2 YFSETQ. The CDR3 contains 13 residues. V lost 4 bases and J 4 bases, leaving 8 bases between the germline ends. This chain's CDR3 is CASSVRGTGELFF. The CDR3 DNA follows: TGCGCCAGCAGCGTCAGGGGCACCGGGGAGCTGTTTTTT.

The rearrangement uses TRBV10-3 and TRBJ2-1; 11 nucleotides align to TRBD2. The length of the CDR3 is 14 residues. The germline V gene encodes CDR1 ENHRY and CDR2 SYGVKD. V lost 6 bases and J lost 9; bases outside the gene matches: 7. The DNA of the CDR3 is TGTGCCATCAGGGGGACTAGCGGAGGGGGTGAGCAGTTCTTC. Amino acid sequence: CAIRGTSGGGEQFF.

DNA for the CDR3: TGTGCCAGTAGCCACGATTCTCGGGTGACCTCCTACAATGAGCAGTTCTTC. Its translation: CASSHDSRVTSYNEQFF. V is TRBV19 and J is TRBJ2-1; D gene uncertain. Trimming shortened V by 6 bases and J by 0 bases, and 18 bases separated the two germline ends. CDR1 and CDR2 from the germline V gene are LNHDA and SQIVND (reference sequence). The CDR3 covers 17 residues. Full variable domain (remainder filled in from reference TRBV19 and TRBJ2-1): DGGITQSPKYLFRKEGQNVTLSCEQNLNHDAMYWYRQDPGQGLRLIYYSQIVNDFQKGDIAEGYSVSREKKESFPLTVTSAQKNPTAFYLCASSHDSRVTSYNEQFFGPGTRLTVL.

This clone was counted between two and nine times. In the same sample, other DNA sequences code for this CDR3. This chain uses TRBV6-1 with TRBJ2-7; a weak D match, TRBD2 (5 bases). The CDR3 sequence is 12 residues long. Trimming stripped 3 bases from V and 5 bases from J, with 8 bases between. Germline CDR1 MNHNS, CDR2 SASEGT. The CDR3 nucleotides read TGTGCCAGCAGTGATCCGGGGAACGAGCAGTACTTC. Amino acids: CASSDPGNEQYF.

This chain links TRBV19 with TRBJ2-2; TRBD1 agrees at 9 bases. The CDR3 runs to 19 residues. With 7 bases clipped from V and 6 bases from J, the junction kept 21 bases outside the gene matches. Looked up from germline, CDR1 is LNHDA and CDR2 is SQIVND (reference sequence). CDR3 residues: CASNSLFSPGQGISGELFF. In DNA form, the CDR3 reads TGTGCCAGTAATAGTTTATTTAGCCCGGGACAGGGAATCTCCGGGGAGCTGTTTTTT.

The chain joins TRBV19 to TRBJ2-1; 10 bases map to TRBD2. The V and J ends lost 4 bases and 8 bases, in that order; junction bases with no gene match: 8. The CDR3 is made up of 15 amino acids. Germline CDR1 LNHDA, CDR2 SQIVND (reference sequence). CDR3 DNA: TGTGCCAGTAGTAGGCAGCGGGAGGGCCGGGATGAGCAGTTCTTC. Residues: CASSRQREGRDEQFF.

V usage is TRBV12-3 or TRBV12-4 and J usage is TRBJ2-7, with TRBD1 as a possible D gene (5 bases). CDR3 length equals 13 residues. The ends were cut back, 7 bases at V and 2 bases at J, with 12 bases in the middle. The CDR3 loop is CASTSPGTYEQYF. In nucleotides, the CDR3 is TGTGCCAGCACTTCTCCAGGGACCTACGAGCAGTACTTC.